This T cell receptor (beta chain) was found in a study of T cell responses to AZD1222 COVID-19 vaccine. Whole-study results and caveats: Donors were largely white British and mainly female; clonal diversity was possibly underestimated. Reportedly, close to half of spike-specific TCRs are directed against unmutated variant regions.

In the case of this clone: The antigen remains unidentified. Sequence at one end of the junction differs from germline and may be a read error.

The assay was immunoSEQ multiplex PCR, and TCRdb's table has in-frame clones only and misses some. This table holds about 120,000 clones, about 89% found once. The TCR sequence derives from an adult who received the AZD1222 COVID-19 vaccine. This specimen was peripheral blood, taken 28 days after the second AZD1222 dose.

The CDR3, as DNA: TGTGCTAGCAGCAAGTGGGCAAAAAATAGCAATCAGCCCCAGCATTTT. It encodes CASSKWAKNSNQPQHF. The genes are TRBV7-7 and TRBJ1-5; no firm D call. Per the germline V gene, CDR1 is SSHAT and CDR2 is FNYEAQ (reference sequence). The CDR3 contains 16 residues.